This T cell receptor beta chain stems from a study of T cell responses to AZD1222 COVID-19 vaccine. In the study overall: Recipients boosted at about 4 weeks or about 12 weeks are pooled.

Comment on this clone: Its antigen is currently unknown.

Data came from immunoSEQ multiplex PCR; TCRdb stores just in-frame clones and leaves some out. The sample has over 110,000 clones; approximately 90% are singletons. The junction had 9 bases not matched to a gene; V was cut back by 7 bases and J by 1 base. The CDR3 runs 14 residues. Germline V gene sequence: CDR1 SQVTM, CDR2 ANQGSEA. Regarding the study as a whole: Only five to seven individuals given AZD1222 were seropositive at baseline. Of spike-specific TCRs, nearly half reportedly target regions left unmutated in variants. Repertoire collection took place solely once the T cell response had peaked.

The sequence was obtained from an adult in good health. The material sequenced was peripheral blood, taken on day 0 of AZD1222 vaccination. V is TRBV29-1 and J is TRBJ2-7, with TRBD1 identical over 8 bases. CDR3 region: CSARPGGRSYEQYF. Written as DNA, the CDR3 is TGCAGCGCGCGGCCAGGGGGCCGATCCTACGAGCAGTACTTC.